The clone carrying this T cell receptor (beta chain) showed up just once. Its specificity is unknown. The CDR3 has 16 residues. Germline CDR1 and CDR2: KGHSH and LQKENI. Germline trimming cut 6 bases from V and 2 bases from J; bases unmatched to any gene: 11. Next came a second PCR, run for about 6 to 12 cycles, which used a sample-barcoded 5' primer along with a J-beta primer mix. Sequencing of every sample gave 2.5 million or more CDR3-containing paired-end reads. TCRdb reprocessed the 5' RACE reads with MiXCR, giving one entry per CDR3 protein. The sample includes 1.5 million or so distinct CDR3 sequences, roughly two fifths of them seen just once. The data are from a study of blood T cells in healthy people across ages. Study-wide points: Possibly, changes in expanded clonotypes were confounded because donor CMV status was unknown.

There were healthy Caucasian individuals from Russia, aged 6 to 90, serving as donors. This sequence joins TRBV18 and TRBJ2-3, with 7 bases fitting TRBD1. The TCR comes from a woman aged 18-30 years in good health. The sample was blood. For the CDR3, the DNA is TGTGCCAGCTCCCACTCGATGACAGGGAACACAGATACGCAGTATTTT. Translated: CASSHSMTGNTDTQYF.